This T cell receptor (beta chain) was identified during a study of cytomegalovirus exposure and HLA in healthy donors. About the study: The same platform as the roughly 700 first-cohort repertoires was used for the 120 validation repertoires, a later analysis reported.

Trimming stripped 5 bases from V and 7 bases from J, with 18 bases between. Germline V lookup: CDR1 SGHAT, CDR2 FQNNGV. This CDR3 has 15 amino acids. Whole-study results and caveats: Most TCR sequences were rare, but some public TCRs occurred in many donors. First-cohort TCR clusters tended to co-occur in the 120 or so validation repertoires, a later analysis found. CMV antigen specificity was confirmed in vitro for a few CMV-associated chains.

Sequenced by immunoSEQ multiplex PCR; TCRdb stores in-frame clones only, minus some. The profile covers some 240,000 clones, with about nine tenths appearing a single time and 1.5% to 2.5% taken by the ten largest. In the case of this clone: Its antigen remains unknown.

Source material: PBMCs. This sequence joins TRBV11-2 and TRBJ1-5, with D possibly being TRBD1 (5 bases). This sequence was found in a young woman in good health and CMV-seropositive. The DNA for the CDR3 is TGTGCCAGCAGCCCTACCGGGAGGGGTGGCCAGCCCCAGCATTTT. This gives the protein CASSPTGRGGQPQHF.